The 24 T cell receptor beta chains below were found in one sample sequenced in a study of blood T cell repertoires in COVID-19. Produced via immunoSEQ multiplex PCR; TCRdb's table is partial and in-frame only. The sample lists 78,000 or so clones, around nine tenths occurring once. The sequenced sample consisted of peripheral blood. Receptors originate from a man aged 45-65 years with active or convalescent COVID-19.

V gene TRBV28 combines with J gene TRBJ1-1, with D maybe TRBD1 (5 bases). Germline V gene lookup returns CDR1 MDHEN and CDR2 SYDVKM. CDR3 size: 15 residues. Trimming shortened V by 4 bases and J by 0 bases, and 12 bases separated the two germline ends. The CDR3 sequence is CASSSPGEVNTEAFF. CDR3 DNA sequence: TGTGCCAGCAGTTCTCCGGGGGAGGTGAACACTGAAGCTTTCTTT.

The rearrangement uses TRBV10-3 and TRBJ1-6, with TRBD1 matching over 7 bases. Germline trimming cut 5 bases from V and 8 bases from J; bases unmatched to any gene: 6. CDR1 and CDR2 (germline): ENHRY, SYGVKD. This CDR3 comprises 14 residues. Here the CDR3 DNA reads TGTGCCATCAGTCCGGGACAGACCCATTCACCCCTCCACTTT. Encoded protein: CAISPGQTHSPLHF.

This chain connects TRBV4-3 to TRBJ1-4; no clear D gene. The V and J ends lost 4 bases and 0 bases respectively, with 9 bases between them. The CDR3 covers 15 residues. Germline V CDR1 and CDR2: LGHNA, YSLEER. The CDR3 nucleotides read TGCGCCAGCAGCCGACTTTGGGCAACTAATGAAAAACTGTTTTTT. The encoded protein is CASSRLWATNEKLFF.

This chain links TRBV9 with TRBJ1-5; 9 bases are a match to TRBD1. The CDR3 covers 15 residues. The ends lost 3 bases at V and 3 bases at J; junction bases unmatched: 4. The germline CDR1 and CDR2 sequences are SGDLS and YYNGEE. In nucleotides, the CDR3 is TGTGCCAGCAGCGCGGGACAGGGAGACAATCAGCCCCAGCATTTT. As protein: CASSAGQGDNQPQHF.

The gene calls are TRBV2 and TRBJ2-3; D is unresolved. Germline V gene data show CDR1 as SNHLY and CDR2 as FYNNEI. Trimming left V 5 bases short and J 1 base short, with 10 bases between. The CDR3 loop spans 14 amino acids. The chain's CDR3 is CASSRQSGTDTQYF. The CDR3 DNA reads as TGTGCCAGCAGTCGGCAGAGCGGCACAGATACGCAGTATTTT. Complete variable domain (other parts from reference TRBV2 and TRBJ2-3): EPEVTQTPSHQVTQMGQEVILRCVPISNHLYFYWYRQILGQKVEFLVSFYNNEISEKSEIFDDQFSVERPDGSNFTLKIRSTKLEDSAMYFCASSRQSGTDTQYFGPGTRLTVL.

V is TRBV28 and J is TRBJ1-5; the match to TRBD1 covers 8 bases. Germline V CDR1 and CDR2: MDHEN, SYDVKM. The CDR3 sequence is 14 residues long. Unmatched junction bases numbered 8, after V lost 6 bases and J lost 7 bases. For the CDR3, the DNA is TGTGCCAGCAGACTACAGGGGGGCCGCCAGCCCCAGCATTTT. It codes for CASRLQGGRQPQHF.

This chain links TRBV7-6 with TRBJ2-1, with a possible D match to TRBD1 (5 bases). V dropped 0 bases and J dropped 3 bases, with 9 bases sitting between them. Germline-derived CDR1 and CDR2 are SGHVS and FNYEAQ. This CDR3 comprises 15 residues. The CDR3 DNA reads as TGTGCCAGCAGCTTAGCCCCGACAGACTACAATGAGCAGTTCTTC. As protein: CASSLAPTDYNEQFF.

This chain joins TRBV19 and TRBJ1-5; a weak D match, TRBD1 (5 bases). With 1 base removed from V and 7 bases from J, the gap between germline ends came to 14 bases. The CDR3 runs to 15 residues. Germline-derived CDR1 and CDR2 are LNHDA and SQIVND (reference sequence). The CDR3 sequence is CASSIGPTGGQPQHF. The CDR3 DNA reads TGTGCCAGTAGTATAGGCCCGACGGGGGGACAGCCCCAGCATTTT.

The chain carries TRBV5-1 and TRBJ2-6, with D perhaps matching TRBD1 (5 bases). The length of the CDR3 is 15 residues. The germline V and J ends were trimmed by 4 bases and 2 bases, with 10 bases remaining between them. The germline gives CDR1 SGHRS, CDR2 YFSETQ. CDR3 DNA sequence: TGCGCCAGCAGCACGACAGTCGCTGGGGCCAACGTCCTGACTTTC. It codes for CASSTTVAGANVLTF.

This sequence joins TRBV2 and TRBJ2-5; D is possibly TRBD2 (5 bases). Germline V gives CDR1 SNHLY, CDR2 FYNNEI. The germline V and J ends were trimmed by 2 bases and 6 bases, with 7 bases remaining between them. This CDR3 is built from 12 residues. In DNA form, the CDR3 reads TGTGCCAGCAGTGAATGGACTCAGACCCAGTACTTC. Translating gives CASSEWTQTQYF.

The V gene is TRBV6-2 or TRBV6-3, the J gene TRBJ2-2; 8 bases are a match to TRBD1. Unmatched junction bases numbered 8, after V lost 4 bases and J lost 4 bases. The CDR3 covers 16 residues. Germline assignment: CDR1 MNHEY and CDR2 SVGEGT. CDR3 region: CASSLGLGQGTGELFF. The CDR3 bases are TGTGCCAGCAGTTTGGGCCTCGGACAGGGCACCGGGGAGCTGTTTTTT.

The chain uses TRBV6-2 or TRBV6-3 and TRBJ1-1; the D is unclear. Germline V lookup: CDR1 MNHEY, CDR2 SVGEGT. There are 13 residues in the CDR3. Deletions cut 3 bases from V and 6 bases from J, with 11 bases between. The CDR3 DNA is TGTGCCAGCAGTTATGCAGGATCACCTGAAGCTTTCTTT. Encoded protein: CASSYAGSPEAFF.

The chain joins TRBV10-2 to TRBJ2-7; TRBD2 aligns across 7 bases. V shed 9 bases, J shed 0 bases, and the junction held 8 bases outside the gene matches. The CDR3 has 14 residues. Germline values: CDR1 WSHSY, CDR2 SAAADI. The CDR3 nucleotides read TGCGCCAGTCGACGCGGGACTATCTCCTACGAGCAGTACTTC. It translates to CASRRGTISYEQYF.

The V call is TRBV10-1, the J call TRBJ2-7, with D maybe TRBD2 (6 bases). The CDR3 spans 12 residues. The V end was cut by 4 bases, the J end by 3 bases, with 7 bases between. In germline, CDR1 is WNHNN, CDR2 SYGVQD (reference sequence). The CDR3 sequence is CASSAGGYEQYF. As DNA, the CDR3 is TGCGCCAGCAGTGCCGGGGGCTACGAGCAGTACTTC.

This sequence joins TRBV10-1 and TRBJ2-2; no clear D. Germline assignment: CDR1 WNHNN and CDR2 SYGVQD (reference sequence). The CDR3 has 16 amino acids. V shed 0 bases and J shed 0 bases, with 8 bases lying between them. The CDR3: CASSESRVSNTGELFF. The CDR3 DNA sequence: TGCGCCAGCAGTGAGTCTCGGGTCTCGAACACCGGGGAGCTGTTTTTT.

The chain combines TRBV6-2 or TRBV6-3 with TRBJ2-7; 8 bases agree with TRBD1. V gave up 0 bases and J gave up 4 bases; unmatched junction bases: 5. The germline CDR1 and CDR2 sequences are MNHEY and SVGEGT. The CDR3 totals 15 residues. As DNA, the CDR3 is TGTGCCAGCAGTTACTCCAGGGGGCGAGAGTACGAGCAGTACGTC. Encoded protein: CASSYSRGREYEQYV.

The V and J genes are TRBV28 and TRBJ1-5; tentative D call: TRBD1 (5 bases). V shed 6 bases and J shed 5 bases, with 17 bases lying between them. The V gene's germline CDR1 is MDHEN and CDR2 SYDVKM. This CDR3 region has 15 residues. CDR3 bases: TGTGCCAGCAGAGCTCCACGAGGGGAGGATCAGCCCCAGCATTTT. Translation: CASRAPRGEDQPQHF.

This clone has more than one count but fewer than ten. V and J are TRBV10-1 and TRBJ2-1; 7 positions match TRBD2. J gave up 5 bases and V 8 bases, and 9 bases lay outside the gene matches. The length of the CDR3 is 14 residues. Germline values: CDR1 WNHNN, CDR2 SYGVQD (reference sequence). CDR3 sequence: CASSPRRGDNEQFF. CDR3 DNA: TGCGCCAGCTCCCCTAGACGGGGGGACAATGAGCAGTTCTTC.

CDR3 DNA: TGCGCCAGCAGCAGTACAGGACAAGAGAATTCACCCCTCCACTTT. It translates to CASSSTGQENSPLHF. V and J are TRBV5-1 and TRBJ1-6, with a tentative D call TRBD1 (5 bases). This CDR3 is 15 amino acids long. Germline V gives CDR1 SGHRS, CDR2 YFSETQ. Trimming left V 4 bases short and J 7 bases short, with 15 bases between.

This chain links TRBV7-9 with TRBJ1-5; 7 bases match TRBD1. The germline gives CDR1 SEHNR, CDR2 FQNEAQ (reference sequence). The J segment lost 6 bases and the V segment lost 4 bases, leaving 6 bases of the junction unmatched. The CDR3 sequence is 14 residues long. The CDR3 spells CASSYTGVSQPQHF. DNA for the CDR3: TGTGCCAGCAGCTACACAGGGGTCTCTCAGCCCCAGCATTTT.

This sequence joins TRBV7-2 and TRBJ1-5; 8 bases line up with TRBD1. The CDR3 consists of 15 residues. J lost 2 bases, V lost 5 bases, and 5 bases had no gene match. Per germline, CDR1 SGHTA and CDR2 FQGNSA. The CDR3 region has the DNA TGTGCCAGCAGCCAAGGGACAGGAGGCAATCAGCCCCAGCATTTT. Residues: CASSQGTGGNQPQHF.

The chain couples TRBV2 to TRBJ2-2; 10 nucleotides agree with TRBD2. Germline loops: CDR1 SNHLY, CDR2 FYNNEI. V shed 9 bases and J 2 bases; nucleotides not matched to a gene: 3. The CDR3 contains 14 residues. CDR3 DNA: TGTGCCAGTGGACTAGCGGCTAACACCGGGGAGCTGTTTTTT. Protein sequence: CASGLAANTGELFF.

This chain connects TRBV20-1 to TRBJ1-5; D possibly corresponds to TRBD1 (6 bases). Trimming took off 3 bases at V and 6 bases at J, with 12 bases between the two ends. Germline loops: CDR1 DFQATT, CDR2 SNEGSKA (reference sequence). The CDR3 runs 13 residues. The CDR3 region is CSASQGRGQPQHF. The CDR3 DNA reads as TGCAGTGCTAGTCAGGGGAGGGGTCAGCCCCAGCATTTT.

This clone has just one count. The chain couples TRBV5-1 to TRBJ2-5; 7 bases are shared with TRBD1. The germline gives CDR1 SGHRS, CDR2 YFSETQ. The V gene end was trimmed by 1 base and the J gene end by 2 bases; junction bases not matched to a gene: 5. The CDR3 consists of 15 residues. In nucleotides, the CDR3 is TGCGCCAGCAGCTTGCAAGGGGGCACGCAAGAGACCCAGTACTTC. Residues: CASSLQGGTQETQYF.